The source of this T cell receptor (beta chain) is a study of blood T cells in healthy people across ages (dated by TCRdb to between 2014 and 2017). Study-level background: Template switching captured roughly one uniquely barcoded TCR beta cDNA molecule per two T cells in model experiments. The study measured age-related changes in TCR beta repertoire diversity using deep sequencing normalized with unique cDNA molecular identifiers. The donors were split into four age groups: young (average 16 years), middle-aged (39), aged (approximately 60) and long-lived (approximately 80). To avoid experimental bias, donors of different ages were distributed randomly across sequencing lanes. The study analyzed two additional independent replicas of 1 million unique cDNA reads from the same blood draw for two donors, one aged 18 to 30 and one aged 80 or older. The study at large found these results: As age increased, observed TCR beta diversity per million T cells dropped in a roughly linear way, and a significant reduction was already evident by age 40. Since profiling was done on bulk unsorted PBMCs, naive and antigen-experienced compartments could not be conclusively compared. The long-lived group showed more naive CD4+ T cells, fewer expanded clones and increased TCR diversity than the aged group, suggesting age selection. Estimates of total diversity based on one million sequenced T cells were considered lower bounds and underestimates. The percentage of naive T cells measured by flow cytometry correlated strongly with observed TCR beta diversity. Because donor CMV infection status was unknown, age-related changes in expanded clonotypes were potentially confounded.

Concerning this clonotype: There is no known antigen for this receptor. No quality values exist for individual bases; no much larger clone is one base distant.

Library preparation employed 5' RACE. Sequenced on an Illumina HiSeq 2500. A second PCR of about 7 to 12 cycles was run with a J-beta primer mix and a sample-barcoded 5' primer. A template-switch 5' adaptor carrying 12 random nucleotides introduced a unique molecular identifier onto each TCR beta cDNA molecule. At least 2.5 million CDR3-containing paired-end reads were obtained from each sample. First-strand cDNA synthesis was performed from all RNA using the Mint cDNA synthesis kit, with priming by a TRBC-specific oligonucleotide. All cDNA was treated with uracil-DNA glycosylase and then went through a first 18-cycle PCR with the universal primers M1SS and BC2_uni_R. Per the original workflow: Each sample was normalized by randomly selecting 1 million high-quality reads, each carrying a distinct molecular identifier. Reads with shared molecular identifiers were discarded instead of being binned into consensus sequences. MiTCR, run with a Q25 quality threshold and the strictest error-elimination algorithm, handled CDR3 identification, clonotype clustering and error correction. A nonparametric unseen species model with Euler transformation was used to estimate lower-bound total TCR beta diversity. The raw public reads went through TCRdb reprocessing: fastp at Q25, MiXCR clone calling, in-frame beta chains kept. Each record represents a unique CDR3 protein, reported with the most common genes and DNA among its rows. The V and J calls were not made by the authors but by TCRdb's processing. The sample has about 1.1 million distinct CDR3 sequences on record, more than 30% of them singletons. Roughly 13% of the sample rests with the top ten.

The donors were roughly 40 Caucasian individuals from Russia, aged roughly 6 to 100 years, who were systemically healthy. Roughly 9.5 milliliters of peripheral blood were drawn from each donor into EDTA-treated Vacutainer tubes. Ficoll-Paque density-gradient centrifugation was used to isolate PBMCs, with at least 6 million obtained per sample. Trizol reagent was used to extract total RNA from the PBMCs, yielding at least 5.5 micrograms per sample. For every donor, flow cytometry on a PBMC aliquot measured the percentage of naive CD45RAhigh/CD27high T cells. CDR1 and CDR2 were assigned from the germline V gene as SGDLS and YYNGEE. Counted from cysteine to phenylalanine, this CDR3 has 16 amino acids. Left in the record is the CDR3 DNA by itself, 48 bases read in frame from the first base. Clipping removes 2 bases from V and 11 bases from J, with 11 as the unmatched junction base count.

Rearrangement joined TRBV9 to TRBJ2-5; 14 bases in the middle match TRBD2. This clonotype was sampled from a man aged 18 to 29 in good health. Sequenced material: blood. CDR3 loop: CASSVSTSGGAAEQYF. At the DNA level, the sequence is TGTGCCAGCAGCGTTTCGACTAGCGGGGGGGCCGCTGAGCAGTACTTC. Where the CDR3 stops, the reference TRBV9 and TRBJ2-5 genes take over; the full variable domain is DSGVTQTPKHLITATGQRVTLRCSPRSGDLSVYWYQQSLDQGLQFLIQYYNGEERAKGNILERFSAQQFPDLHSELNLSSLELGDSALYFCASSVSTSGGAAEQYFGPGTRLLVL.